The 18 T cell receptor beta chains below come from one sample, sequenced in a study of blood T cells in healthy people across ages. The authors ran a second PCR of 7 to 11 cycles using a sample-barcoded 5' primer and a J-beta primer mix. TCRdb analysed the 5' RACE reads with MiXCR anew, one entry per CDR3 protein. This sample has 1.5 million to 2 million distinct CDR3 sequences, with approximately 28% found just once. The sequenced material came from blood. These receptors all come from a woman aged 25 to 39 in good health.

This clonotype has more than one count but fewer than ten. The rearrangement joins TRBV12-3 or TRBV12-4 to TRBJ2-5; no clear D gene. V was trimmed by 3 bases and J by 2 bases, leaving 10 bases between them. This CDR3 has 14 amino acids. Here the CDR3 DNA reads TGTGCCAGCAGTTTGTCAGGTCTGCAAGAGACCCAGTACTTC. This encodes CASSLSGLQETQYF.

The chain employs TRBV20-1 and TRBJ2-5; TRBD2 matches at 10 bases. Germline CDR1 DFQATT, CDR2 SNEGSKA (reference sequence). The ends lost 6 bases at V and 5 bases at J; junction bases unmatched: 9. The CDR3 covers 14 residues. The CDR3 nucleotides read TGCAGTGCGGCAGTTAGACTAGCGGGCGAGACCCAGTACTTC. Its protein is CSAAVRLAGETQYF.

There are a few counts of this clonotype. The genes are TRBV28 and TRBJ1-2; TRBD1 agrees at 12 bases. The CDR3 is 17 residues long. Germline V gene sequence: CDR1 MDHEN, CDR2 SYDVKM. Trimming removed 7 bases from V and 4 bases from J; junction bases left unmatched: 13. The CDR3 spells CASTSSGTGGGGYGYTF. The DNA of the CDR3 is TGTGCCAGCACTTCTAGCGGGACAGGGGGCGGCGGCTATGGCTACACCTTC.

The gene calls are TRBV12-3 or TRBV12-4 and TRBJ2-4; D gene unclear. The ends were cut back, 7 bases at V and 13 bases at J, with 26 bases in the middle. The CDR3 is made up of 15 amino acids. The CDR3 protein is CASTQLPIALNEQYF. The CDR3 DNA follows: TGTGCCAGCACCCAACTCCCTATTGCCTTAAATGAGCAGTACTTC.

This clonotype was detected a few times. The CDR3: CSADARGEQFF. CDR3 DNA: TGCAGTGCGGACGCCCGGGGTGAGCAGTTCTTC. The chain carries TRBV20-1 and TRBJ2-1, with D tentatively TRBD2 (5 bases). The CDR3 covers 11 residues. Germline V CDR1 and CDR2: DFQATT, SNEGSKA (reference sequence). V was clipped by 6 bases and J by 9 bases, with 12 bases between them.

Worth noting for this clonotype: One junction end disagrees with the germline gene, perhaps due to a read error. This chain links TRBV5-5 with TRBJ2-2, with D possibly matching TRBD2 (5 bases). CDR1 is SGHKS and CDR2 is YYEKEE in the germline V gene (reference sequence). The CDR3 totals 15 residues. In DNA form, the CDR3 reads TGTGCCAGCAGCTTGGCGCCGGGGAACCCCGGGGAGCTGTTTTTT. It translates to CASSLAPGNPGELFF.

This clonotype turned up a few times. The chain joins TRBV18 to TRBJ2-1; 11 bases agree with TRBD2. With 3 bases clipped from V and 4 bases from J, the junction kept 5 bases outside the gene matches. The CDR3 sequence is 16 residues long. CDR1 KGHSH and CDR2 LQKENI come from the germline V gene. The CDR3 loop reads CASSPYIAGGYNEQFF. The CDR3 coding sequence is TGTGCCAGCTCACCGTACATAGCGGGAGGGTACAATGAGCAGTTCTTC.

V is TRBV5-1 and J is TRBJ2-3, with a weak D call TRBD1 (6 bases). The length of the CDR3 is 15 residues. Trimming cost V 7 bases and J 3 bases, with 18 bases left between them. Germline V CDR1 and CDR2: SGHRS, YFSETQ. CDR3 nucleotide sequence: TGCGCCAGCTGCCTAGGGGCAGGGGTGACAGATACGCAGTATTTT. It specifies CASCLGAGVTDTQYF.

This clonotype was detected many times. The V call is TRBV20-1, the J call TRBJ2-5, with D possibly being TRBD2 (5 bases). There are 14 residues in the CDR3. The V gene lost 5 bases and the J gene lost 4 bases, with 17 bases spanning the gap. Germline V gives CDR1 DFQATT, CDR2 SNEGSKA (reference sequence). CDR3 in DNA: TGCAGTGCTTTTCCCCCGGGGTGGGGAGAGACCCAGTACTTC. It encodes CSAFPPGWGETQYF.

This clonotype was found once. V usage is TRBV12-3 or TRBV12-4 and J usage is TRBJ1-6; D is undetermined. V was clipped by 2 bases and J by 5 bases, with 10 bases between them. The CDR3 length is 15 residues. The CDR3 coding sequence is TGTGCCAGCAGTTTAAGGGCCTTTAATAATTCACCCCTCCACTTT. It codes for CASSLRAFNNSPLHF.

This rearrangement joins TRBV5-1 to TRBJ1-1; 7 positions agree with TRBD1. Trimming cost V 2 bases and J 7 bases; bases outside gene matches: 8. In germline, CDR1 is SGHRS, CDR2 YFSETQ. The CDR3 consists of 14 residues. The CDR3 sequence is CASSLGQVQIEAFF. CDR3 sequence (DNA): TGCGCCAGCAGCTTAGGACAGGTTCAAATTGAAGCTTTCTTT.

This clonotype was detected a few times. The CDR3 is CATSRHSALSTDTQYF. DNA for the CDR3: TGTGCCACCAGCAGGCACTCCGCTCTTAGCACAGATACGCAGTATTTT. The V gene is TRBV15, the J gene TRBJ2-3; unclear D gene. V was trimmed by 3 bases and J by 0 bases, leaving 13 bases between them. This CDR3 spans 16 amino acids. Germline lookup yields CDR1 LNHNV and CDR2 YYDKDF (reference sequence).

The CDR3 here is CASGSPGLVGETQYF. The CDR3 DNA reads as TGTGCTAGTGGTTCCCCGGGGCTAGTCGGGGAGACCCAGTACTTC. The rearrangement joins TRBV12-5 to TRBJ2-4; D assignment may be TRBD1 or TRBD2 (5 bases each). The better agreement between TRBJ2-5 and the DNA end casts doubt on the J call. Looked up from germline, CDR1 is LGHNT and CDR2 is FRNRAP. The CDR3 covers 15 residues.

This clonotype was counted at least ten times. The CDR3, as DNA: TGCAGCGTTGTCGTTACAGGGGGCTCCCGCGAGCAGTACTTC. It encodes CSVVVTGGSREQYF. This chain connects TRBV29-1 to TRBJ2-7, with 9 nucleotides matching TRBD1. Losses at the gene ends were 4 bases for V and 6 bases for J; bases not matched to a gene: 10. The CDR3 spans 14 residues. Germline CDR1 SQVTM, CDR2 ANQGSEA.

The chain is built from TRBV28 and TRBJ1-2; the D gene is possibly TRBD1 (5 bases). Trimming cost V 4 bases and J 8 bases, with 8 bases left between them. CDR1 is MDHEN, CDR2 SYDVKM, per germline. The CDR3 has 11 amino acids. CDR3 loop: CASSSWDGYTF. In DNA form, the CDR3 reads TGTGCCAGCAGTTCATGGGACGGCTACACCTTC.

This clonotype has only a few counts. The chain employs TRBV12-3 or TRBV12-4 and TRBJ2-1, with no clear D. This CDR3 contains 13 residues. Trimming took off 4 bases at V and 5 bases at J, with 9 bases between the two ends. CDR3 in amino acids: CASSSAINNEQFF. CDR3 nucleotides: TGTGCCAGCAGTTCGGCCATAAACAATGAGCAGTTCTTC.

Many counts were recorded for this clonotype. This rearrangement joins TRBV6-6 to TRBJ2-7, with 11 nucleotides matching TRBD2. CDR3 length equals 16 residues. The trim removed 4 bases at V and 2 bases at J, leaving 7 bases unmatched. Germline values: CDR1 MNHNY, CDR2 SVGAGI (reference sequence). The CDR3 DNA sequence: TGTGCCAGCAGTTCCCTTCTAGCGGGAGGCACCTACGAGCAGTACTTC. Amino acids: CASSSLLAGGTYEQYF.

The genes are TRBV7-9 and TRBJ2-1, with 7 bases that match TRBD2. Germline CDR1 SEHNR, CDR2 FQNEAQ (reference sequence). The CDR3 is made up of 16 amino acids. V trimming: 4 bases; J trimming: 3 bases; junction bases outside the gene matches: 9. This CDR3 reads CASSSTSERVYNEQFF. The DNA for the CDR3 is TGTGCCAGCAGCTCAACTAGCGAGAGAGTCTACAATGAGCAGTTCTTC.